This is a list of T cell receptor beta chains from one sample in a study of CD8+ T cells in alopecia areata. Data came from immunoSEQ multiplex PCR; TCRdb stores just in-frame clones and leaves some out. The sample contains under 200,000 clones, less than 70% of which appear only once. This material consisted of CD4+ T cells sorted from blood, taken at week 24, from a patient treated with tofacitinib. The receptors stem from a human donor with alopecia areata. The CDR3 runs from the conserved cysteine through the conserved F or W. The D gene is left open where the match is weak. The size of a clone is reported for some rows only, either as once, few or many, or as a class for expanded clones.

>TRBJ1-2|-|11|TRBV29-1|few
CSVEDYYGYTF
TGCAGCGTTGAAGACTACTATGGCTACACCTTC
>TRBJ1-5|-|17|TRBV5-1|-
CASSLGPKGIVNQPQHF
TGCGCCAGCAGCTTGGGACCAAAGGGGATCGTCAATCAGCCCCAGCATTTT
>TRBJ2-5|TRBD2|16|TRBV5-1|-
CASSLGTSGGSETQYF
TGCGCCAGCAGCTTAGGGACTAGCGGGGGTTCGGAGACCCAGTACTTC
>TRBJ1-2|TRBD1|15|TRBV28|once
CASSFLGQTNYGYTF
TGTGCCAGCAGTTTTCTGGGACAGACTAACTATGGCTACACCTTC
>TRBJ2-5|-|15|TRBV10-3|-
CATLADSSGGETQYF
TGTGCCACTCTCGCCGACAGCTCAGGCGGGGAGACCCAGTACTTC
>TRBJ2-5|TRBD2|18|TRBV7-8|-
CASMASGPAGGRRETQYF
TGTGCCAGCATGGCTAGCGGCCCTGCGGGGGGCCGGAGAGAGACCCAGTACTTC
>TRBJ1-2|TRBD1|14|TRBV29-1|few
CSAWGRTGGEGYTF
TGCAGCGCCTGGGGCCGGACAGGGGGCGAGGGCTACACCTTC
>TRBJ1-5|TRBD1|13|TRBV14|-
CASSQGQAQPQHF
TGTGCCAGCAGTCAAGGACAGGCCCAGCCCCAGCATTTT
>TRBJ2-2|TRBD1|14|TRBV5-1|-
CASSAGTGTGELFF
TGCGCCAGCAGCGCCGGGACAGGCACCGGGGAGCTGTTTTTT
>TRBJ1-3|-|14|TRBV5-1|-
CASRSRSSGNTIYF
TGCGCCAGCAGATCCAGAAGCTCTGGAAACACCATATATTTT
>TRBJ2-3|TRBD2|13|TRBV29-1|-
CSVERDYGDTQYF
TGCAGCGTTGAACGGGACTATGGAGATACGCAGTATTTT
>TRBJ1-1|TRBD1|13|TRBV5-1|few
CASSWDRDTEAFF
TGCGCCAGCAGCTGGGACAGGGACACTGAAGCTTTCTTT
>TRBJ2-1|TRBD2|16|TRBV28|few
CASSLRTSGVYNEQFF
TGTGCCAGCAGTTTGCGGACTAGCGGGGTTTACAATGAGCAGTTCTTC
>TRBJ2-2|TRBD1|16|TRBV7-8|-
CASSPRAGGNTGELFF
TGTGCCAGCAGCCCTAGAGCAGGGGGTAACACCGGGGAGCTGTTTTTT
>TRBJ1-2|TRBD1|14|TRBV4-2|-
CASSPGTGVEGYTF
TGTGCCAGCAGCCCGGGGACAGGAGTGGAGGGCTACACCTTC
>TRBJ2-4|TRBD2|17|TRBV19|few
CASSPGLAGGAKNIQYF
TGTGCCAGTAGTCCAGGACTAGCGGGGGGTGCCAAAAACATTCAGTACTTC
>TRBJ2-7|-|16|TRBV19|few
CASSIGPGRTTYEQYF
TGTGCCAGTAGTATAGGTCCCGGGCGGACTACCTACGAGCAGTACTTC
>TRBJ1-2|TRBD1|14|TRBV18|-
CASSQGQGVDGYTF
TGTGCCAGCTCCCAGGGACAGGGGGTAGATGGCTACACCTTC
>TRBJ2-5|-|13|TRBV29-1|-
CSVEGQQKETQYF
TGCAGCGTTGAAGGGCAGCAAAAAGAGACCCAGTACTTC
>TRBJ2-7|-|12|TRBV5-1|-
CASSPQGDEQYF
TGCGCCAGCAGCCCACAGGGCGACGAGCAGTACTTC
>TRBJ2-7|TRBD1|19|TRBV9|-
CASSPRSDREPTSSYEQYF
TGTGCCAGCAGCCCTCGATCGGACAGGGAGCCGACTTCGTCCTACGAGCAGTACTTC
>TRBJ1-4|-|15|TRBV5-1|-
CASSLDSAHREKLFF
TGCGCCAGCAGCTTGGACTCGGCCCACCGTGAAAAACTGTTTTTT
>TRBJ2-2|TRBD1|15|TRBV7-9|-
CASSLGRTGAGELFF
TGTGCCAGCAGCTTAGGGAGGACAGGGGCCGGGGAGCTGTTTTTT
>TRBJ2-3|TRBD2|15|TRBV10-3|-
CASSRLAGGRDTQYF
TGTGCCAGCAGTCGACTAGCGGGGGGGCGGGATACGCAGTATTTT
>TRBJ1-1|-|13|TRBV29-1|-
CSVEQGGNTEAFF
TGCAGCGTTGAACAGGGTGGAAACACTGAAGCTTTCTTT
>TRBJ2-5|-|16|TRBV10-3|few
CAISESTRPPRETQYF
TGTGCCATCAGTGAGTCGACTCGGCCTCCGCGGGAGACCCAGTACTTC
>TRBJ2-6|-|18|TRBV7-9|-
CASSLFGRDPFGANVLTF
TGTGCCAGCAGCTTATTTGGCAGGGACCCCTTTGGGGCCAACGTCCTGACTTTC
>TRBJ1-1|-|14|TRBV27|-
CASSHNRVNTEAFF
TGTGCCAGCAGTCATAACAGGGTGAACACTGAAGCTTTCTTT
>TRBJ1-3|-|13|TRBV29-1|few
CSVVESSGNTIYF
TGCAGCGTTGTTGAGTCCTCTGGAAACACCATATATTTT
>TRBJ1-5|TRBD1|16|TRBV29-1|-
CSVVVSGTGGSQPQHF
TGCAGCGTTGTAGTATCCGGGACAGGGGGCAGCCAGCCCCAGCATTTT
>TRBJ2-7|-|13|TRBV6-5|-
CASSYVPRDEQYF
TGTGCCAGCAGTTACGTCCCTCGGGACGAGCAGTACTTC
>TRBJ1-2|TRBD1|15|TRBV2|-
CASSGRDRGIDGYTF
TGTGCCAGCAGTGGACGGGACAGGGGTATCGATGGCTACACCTTC
>TRBJ1-2|-|13|TRBV7-9|-
CASSSDSGYGYTF
TGTGCCAGCAGCTCCGACAGCGGTTATGGCTACACCTTC
>TRBJ2-5|TRBD2|17|TRBV5-4|-
CASSIGSGGLYQETQYF
TGTGCCAGCAGCATCGGTAGCGGGGGGCTATACCAAGAGACCCAGTACTTC
>TRBJ2-3|-|17|TRBV9|-
CASSAPTLRLDTDTQYF
TGTGCCAGCAGCGCTCCTACCCTACGACTAGACACAGATACGCAGTATTTT
>TRBJ2-7|-|17|TRBV30|once
CAWSPPPPGPRLYEQYF
TGTGCCTGGAGCCCTCCACCACCGGGACCAAGGCTCTACGAGCAGTACTTC
>TRBJ2-2|-|14|TRBV5-6|-
CASSFQGATGELFF
TGTGCCAGCAGCTTCCAGGGCGCCACCGGGGAGCTGTTTTTT
>TRBJ1-4|TRBD1|13|TRBV29-1|-
CSAGQGNVEKLFF
TGCAGCGCGGGACAGGGGAATGTTGAAAAACTGTTTTTT
>TRBJ1-2|-|12|TRBV29-1|-
CSVGQGGYGYTF
TGCAGCGTTGGGCAGGGTGGCTATGGCTACACCTTC
>TRBJ1-5|TRBD1|14|TRBV7-2|-
CASSAGQRNQPQHF
TGTGCCAGCAGCGCGGGACAGCGGAATCAGCCCCAGCATTTT
>TRBJ1-1|TRBD1|14|TRBV10-3|-
CAISGDSRNTEAFF
TGTGCCATCAGTGGGGACAGCCGGAACACTGAAGCTTTCTTT
>TRBJ1-5|TRBD1|13|TRBV29-1|few
CSVVIRGEQPQHF
TGCAGCGTTGTCATCAGGGGGGAACAGCCCCAGCATTTT
>TRBJ1-6|-|14|TRBV7-9|-
CASSFTGTHAPLHF
TGTGCCAGCAGCTTCACAGGGACACACGCACCCCTCCACTTT
>TRBJ1-1|-|14|TRBV29-1|-
CSALPGTINTEAFF
TGCAGCGCCTTACCCGGGACAATAAACACTGAAGCTTTCTTT
>TRBJ1-2|TRBD1|13|TRBV6-1|-
CASSLRQGHGYTF
TGTGCCAGCTCTTTGCGACAGGGCCATGGCTACACCTTC
>TRBJ1-2|TRBD1|12|TRBV29-1|-
CSATGASYGYTF
TGCAGCGCCACAGGGGCGAGCTATGGCTACACCTTC